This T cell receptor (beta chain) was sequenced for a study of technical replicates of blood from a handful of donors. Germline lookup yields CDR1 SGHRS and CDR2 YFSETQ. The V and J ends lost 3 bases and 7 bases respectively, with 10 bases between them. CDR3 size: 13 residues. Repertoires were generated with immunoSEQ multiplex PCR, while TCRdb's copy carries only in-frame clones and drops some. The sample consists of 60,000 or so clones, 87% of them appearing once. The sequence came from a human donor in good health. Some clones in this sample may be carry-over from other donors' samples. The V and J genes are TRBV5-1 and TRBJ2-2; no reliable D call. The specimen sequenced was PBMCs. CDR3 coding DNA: TGCGCCAGCAGCTCAGCATCAGGCGGGGAGCTGTTTTTT. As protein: CASSSASGGELFF.